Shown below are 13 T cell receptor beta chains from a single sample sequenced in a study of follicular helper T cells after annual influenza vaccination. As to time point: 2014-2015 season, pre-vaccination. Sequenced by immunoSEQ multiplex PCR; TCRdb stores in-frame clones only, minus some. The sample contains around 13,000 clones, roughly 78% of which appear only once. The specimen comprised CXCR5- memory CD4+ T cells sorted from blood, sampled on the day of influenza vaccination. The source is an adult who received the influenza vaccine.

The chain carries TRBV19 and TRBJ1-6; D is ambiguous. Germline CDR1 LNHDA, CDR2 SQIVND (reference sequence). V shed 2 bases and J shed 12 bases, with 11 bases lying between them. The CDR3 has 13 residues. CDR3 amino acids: CASSIHGEGPLHF. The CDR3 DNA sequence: TGTGCCAGTAGTATACATGGGGAGGGACCCCTCCACTTT.

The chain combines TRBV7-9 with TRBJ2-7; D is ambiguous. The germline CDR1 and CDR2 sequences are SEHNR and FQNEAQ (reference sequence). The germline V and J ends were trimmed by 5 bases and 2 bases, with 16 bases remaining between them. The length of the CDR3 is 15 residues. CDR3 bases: TGTGCCAGCAGCCTCAGTAACGGACCCACCTACGAGCAGTACTTC. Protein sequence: CASSLSNGPTYEQYF.

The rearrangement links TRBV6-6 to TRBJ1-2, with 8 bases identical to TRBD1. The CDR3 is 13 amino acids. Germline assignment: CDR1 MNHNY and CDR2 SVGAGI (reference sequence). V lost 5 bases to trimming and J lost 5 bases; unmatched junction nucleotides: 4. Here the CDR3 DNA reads TGTGCCAGCAGTGGACAGGGTAGATATGGCTACACCTTC. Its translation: CASSGQGRYGYTF.

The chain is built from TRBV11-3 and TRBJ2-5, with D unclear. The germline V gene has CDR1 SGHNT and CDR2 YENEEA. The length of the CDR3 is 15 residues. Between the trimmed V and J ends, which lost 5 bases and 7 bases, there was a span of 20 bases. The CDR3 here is CASSLLGGSVGTQYF. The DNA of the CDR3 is TGTGCCAGCAGCCTCCTGGGTGGTTCCGTCGGGACCCAGTACTTC.

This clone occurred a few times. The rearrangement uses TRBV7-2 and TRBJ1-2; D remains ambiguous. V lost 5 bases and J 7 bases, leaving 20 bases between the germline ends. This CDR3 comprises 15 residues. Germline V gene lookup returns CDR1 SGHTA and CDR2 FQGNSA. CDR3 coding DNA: TGTGCCAGCAGCCTATTTGTGGTACAGACGGGTGGCTACACCTTC. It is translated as CASSLFVVQTGGYTF. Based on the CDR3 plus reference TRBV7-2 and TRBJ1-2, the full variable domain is GAGVSQSPSNKVTEKGKDVELRCDPISGHTALYWYRQSLGQGLEFLIYFQGNSAPDKSGLPSDRFSAERTGGSVSTLTIQRTQQEDSAVYLCASSLFVVQTGGYTFGSGTRLTVV.

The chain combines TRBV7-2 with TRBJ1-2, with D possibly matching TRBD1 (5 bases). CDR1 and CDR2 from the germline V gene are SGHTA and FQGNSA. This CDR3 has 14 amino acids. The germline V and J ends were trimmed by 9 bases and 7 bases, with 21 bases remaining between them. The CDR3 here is CASPKSSREGGYTF. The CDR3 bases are TGTGCCAGTCCCAAATCCTCCAGGGAAGGTGGCTACACCTTC.

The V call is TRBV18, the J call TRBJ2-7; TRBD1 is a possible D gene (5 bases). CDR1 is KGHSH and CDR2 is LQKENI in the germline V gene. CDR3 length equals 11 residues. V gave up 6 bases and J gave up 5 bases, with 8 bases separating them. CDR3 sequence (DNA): TGTGCCAGCTCCCCCAGGGACGAGCAGTACTTC. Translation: CASSPRDEQYF.

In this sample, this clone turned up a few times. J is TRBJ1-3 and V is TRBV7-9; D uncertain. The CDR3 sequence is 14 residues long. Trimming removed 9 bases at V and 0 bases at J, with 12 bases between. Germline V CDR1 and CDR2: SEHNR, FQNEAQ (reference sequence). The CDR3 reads CARGEGVSGNTIYF. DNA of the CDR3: TGTGCCAGGGGAGAGGGCGTCTCTGGAAACACCATATATTTT.

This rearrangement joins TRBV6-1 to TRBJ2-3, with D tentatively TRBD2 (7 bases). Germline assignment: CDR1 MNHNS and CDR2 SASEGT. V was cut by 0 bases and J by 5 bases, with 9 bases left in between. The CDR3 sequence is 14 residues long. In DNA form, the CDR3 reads TGTGCCAGCAGTGAAGCAGGGGGGGGAGATACGCAGTATTTT. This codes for CASSEAGGGDTQYF.

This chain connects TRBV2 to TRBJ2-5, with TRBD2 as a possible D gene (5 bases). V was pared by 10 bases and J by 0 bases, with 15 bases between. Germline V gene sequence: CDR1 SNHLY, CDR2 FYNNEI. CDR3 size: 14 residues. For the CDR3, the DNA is TGTGCCACGAGAGAGCTAGCCTACCAAGAGACCCAGTACTTC. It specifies CATRELAYQETQYF. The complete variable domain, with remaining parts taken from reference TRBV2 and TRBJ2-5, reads EPEVTQTPSHQVTQMGQEVILRCVPISNHLYFYWYRQILGQKVEFLVSFYNNEISEKSEIFDDQFSVERPDGSNFTLKIRSTKLEDSAMYFCATRELAYQETQYFGPGTRLLVL.

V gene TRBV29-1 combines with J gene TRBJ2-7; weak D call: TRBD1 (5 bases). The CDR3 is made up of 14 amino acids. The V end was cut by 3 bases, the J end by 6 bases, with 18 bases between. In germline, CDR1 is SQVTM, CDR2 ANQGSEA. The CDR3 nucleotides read TGCAGCGTTGAGATTCCAGGGATACGATCCGAGCAGTACTTC. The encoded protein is CSVEIPGIRSEQYF.

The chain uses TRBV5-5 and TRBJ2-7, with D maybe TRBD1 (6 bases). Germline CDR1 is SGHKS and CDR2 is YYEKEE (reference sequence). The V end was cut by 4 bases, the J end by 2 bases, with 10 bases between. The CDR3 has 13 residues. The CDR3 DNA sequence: TGTGCCAGCAGCCGGCAGGGGACCTACGAGCAGTACTTC. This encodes CASSRQGTYEQYF.

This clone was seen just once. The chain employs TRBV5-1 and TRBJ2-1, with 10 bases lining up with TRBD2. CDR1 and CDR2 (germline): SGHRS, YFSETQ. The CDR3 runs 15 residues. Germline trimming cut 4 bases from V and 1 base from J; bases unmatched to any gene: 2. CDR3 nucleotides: TGCGCCAGCAGCGCTAGCGGGGGATCCTACAATGAGCAGTTCTTC. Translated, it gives CASSASGGSYNEQFF.